This is a list of T cell receptor beta chains from one sample in a study of blood T cells in healthy people across ages. TCRdb re-analysed the 5' RACE reads in MiXCR, keeping a single row per CDR3 protein. The data show 1,800,000 or so distinct CDR3 sequences, with 39% seen just once and 20% to 25% held by the top ten. Material for sequencing was blood. These receptor sequences come from a human donor in good health. Both conserved end residues are part of each CDR3. A D gene is named only where the DNA matches it firmly.

J gene | CDR3 length | D gene | V gene | CDR3 protein
TRBJ2-7 | 15 | TRBD2 | TRBV13 | CASTLWPSGGHEQYF
TRBJ2-1 | 20 | TRBD2 | TRBV6-1 | CASSNAGLAGPISSHNEQFF
TRBJ2-7 | 15 | TRBD2 | TRBV4-3 | CASSQDAGGTDEQYF
TRBJ2-3 | 14 | . | TRBV15 | CATSRDIGEDTQYF
TRBJ1-2 | 15 | . | TRBV7-2 | CASSPGGRGYYGYTF
TRBJ2-5 | 15 | . | TRBV6-5 | CASSSRLLRGETQYF
TRBJ1-2 | 15 | TRBD1 | TRBV11-1 | CASSLLGQGSYGYTF
TRBJ2-4 | 16 | TRBD2 | TRBV12-3/TRBV12-4 | CASSLTSGVLYNEQYF
TRBJ2-1 | 18 | TRBD2 | TRBV5-1 | CASSLVAGGTLTYNEQFF
TRBJ1-1 | 14 | . | TRBV5-5 | CASSLGALLGEAFF
TRBJ2-7 | 14 | . | TRBV20-1 | CSASGPTGSYEQYF
TRBJ2-5 | 16 | . | TRBV4-3 | CASSQGRAGYDETQYF
TRBJ2-6 | 16 | . | TRBV6-5 | CASSYSLGSGANVLTF
TRBJ2-3 | 15 | TRBD1 | TRBV4-1 | CASSQEGGLTDTQYF
TRBJ1-2 | 15 | . | TRBV7-9 | CASSLGLQPFYGYTF
TRBJ1-4 | 17 | . | TRBV7-2 | CASSLGSGFLTNEKLFF
TRBJ1-2 | 14 | . | TRBV6-6 | CASSYSEGLDGYTF
TRBJ1-4 | 14 | . | TRBV7-9 | CASSLGSAAEKLFF
TRBJ1-2 | 11 | . | TRBV29-1 | CSGGTDYGYTF
TRBJ2-7 | 14 | . | TRBV18 | CASLPGTSTYEQYF
TRBJ2-7 | 14 | . | TRBV20-1 | CSADGRSLTYEQYF
TRBJ1-1 | 15 | TRBD1 | TRBV4-2 | CASSQTGGGETEAFF
TRBJ2-7 | 15 | TRBD1 | TRBV6-5 | CASSYQTGQGYEQYF
TRBJ1-1 | 13 | . | TRBV15 | CATSRAINTEAFF
TRBJ1-6 | 13 | . | TRBV7-2 | CASSLDAGPPLHF
TRBJ2-3 | 14 | . | TRBV5-1 | CASSFGGTADTQYF
TRBJ2-7 | 13 | . | TRBV7-9 | CASSGGWGGEQYF
TRBJ2-5 | 15 | TRBD2 | TRBV10-3 | CAISGTSGSQETQYF
TRBJ1-1 | 19 | . | TRBV3-1 | CASSLLYSRQTGTRTEAFF
TRBJ1-6 | 14 | . | TRBV10-3 | CAISGPLQGSPLHF
TRBJ2-7 | 14 | TRBD1 | TRBV7-9 | CASSSGQTVYEQYF
TRBJ1-2 | 16 | TRBD1 | TRBV4-1 | CASSQAEGDRGYGYTF
TRBJ2-7 | 16 | . | TRBV7-2 | CASSDPASRIYHEQYF
TRBJ2-5 | 13 | . | TRBV28 | CASSGDAGETQYF
TRBJ2-3 | 14 | TRBD2 | TRBV20-1 | CSATSGGGTDTQYF
TRBJ2-1 | 14 | . | TRBV6-5 | CASSDIQNGWEQFF
TRBJ2-1 | 14 | . | TRBV20-1 | CSARRGGGLNEQFF
TRBJ2-3 | 14 | . | TRBV6-1 | CASREGQDTDTQYF
TRBJ1-2 | 16 | . | TRBV5-5 | CASSLKTWRDNYGYTF
TRBJ1-1 | 13 | . | TRBV29-1 | CSVDSTDRPEAFF
TRBJ1-2 | 16 | . | TRBV12-3/TRBV12-4 | CASSYRQILPNYGYTF
TRBJ1-6 | 13 | . | TRBV2 | CASSEQFNSPLHF
TRBJ1-2 | 14 | . | TRBV7-2 | CASGLDRLSWSYTF
TRBJ2-1 | 15 | . | TRBV4-1 | CASSQDRASGYEQFF
TRBJ2-2 | 16 | TRBD2 | TRBV4-2 | CASSQVGGENTGELFF
TRBJ2-7 | 13 | . | TRBV20-1 | CSATLTSSQEQYF
TRBJ1-1 | 14 | . | TRBV29-1 | CSVEHDPLVTEAFF
TRBJ2-3 | 17 | TRBD2 | TRBV12-3/TRBV12-4 | CASRASGGHRFTDTQYF
TRBJ2-5 | 13 | . | TRBV28 | CASSLDGTETLYF
TRBJ1-1 | 12 | TRBD1 | TRBV6-5 | CASSRTGREAFF
TRBJ2-7 | 16 | . | TRBV28 | CASSHTLGTSSYEQYF
TRBJ1-1 | 14 | TRBD1 | TRBV10-3 | CAISGDRGITEAFF
TRBJ2-7 | 15 | . | TRBV7-9 | CASSLGGEGADEQYF
TRBJ1-1 | 13 | TRBD1 | TRBV6-6 | CASQTGGRAEAFF
TRBJ1-2 | 14 | TRBD1 | TRBV5-1 | CASNLDRGNYGYTF
. | 15 | TRBD2 | TRBV20-1 | CSAREASGTPYEQYF
TRBJ1-2 | 14 | . | TRBV7-2 | CASSSPAGRGGYTF
TRBJ2-7 | 14 | . | TRBV4-1 | CASSQMDGSYEQYF
TRBJ1-1 | 13 | . | TRBV25-1 | CASSEYGQAEAFF